These T cell receptor beta chains were read from a single sample in a study of human T cells and chemical hapten exposure. TCRdb recomputed calls from the RACE reads with MiXCR, one row per CDR3 protein. Of roughly 130,000 distinct CDR3 sequences detected, 11% appear once; the ten largest clones hold 2.4%. The specimen was whole blood, collected in connection with sensitization to the hapten diphenylcyclopropenone (DPC). The receptors were gathered from a woman aged 50 to 60 with alopecia areata. Some clones in this sample may be carry-over from other donors' samples. Each CDR3 is given with its conserved first and last residue. The order of the fields is V gene, clone size, D gene, J gene, CDR3 protein, CDR3 DNA. A D gene is named only where the DNA matches it firmly. Some rows have no size entry. The others give once, few or many, or a class for an expanded clone.

TRBV12-3/TRBV12-4,many,NA,TRBJ2-7,CASSLGGGSANEQYF,TGTGCCAGCAGTTTGGGGGGAGGCTCAGCGAACGAGCAGTACTTC
TRBV7-9,NA,TRBD1,TRBJ1-5,CASSPTGPNQPQHF,TGTGCCAGCAGCCCGACAGGGCCGAATCAGCCCCAGCATTTT
TRBV24-1,NA,NA,TRBJ2-3,CATSDPKTPDTQYF,TGTGCCACCAGTGACCCTAAGACCCCAGATACGCAGTATTTT
TRBV7-9,NA,NA,TRBJ2-2,CASSFGGTGELFF,TGTGCCAGCAGCTTTGGAGGGACCGGGGAGCTGTTTTTT
TRBV27,NA,TRBD1,TRBJ1-5,CASSSPGGGQPQHF,TGTGCCAGCAGCTCCCCAGGGGGCGGGCAGCCCCAGCATTTT
TRBV6-5,few,NA,TRBJ1-2,CASRPYLGTDYGYTF,TGTGCCAGCAGGCCGTATTTGGGGACCGATTATGGCTACACCTTC
TRBV6-2/TRBV6-3,NA,NA,TRBJ2-7,CASSVSYEQYF,TGTGCCAGCAGTGTCTCCTACGAGCAGTACTTC
TRBV29-1,many,NA,TRBJ1-1,CSGRQGSQGTEAFF,TGCAGCGGGCGGCAGGGGAGTCAGGGCACTGAAGCTTTCTTT
TRBV29-1,NA,TRBD1,TRBJ1-5,CSVSTGLGPQHF,TGCAGCGTATCGACAGGGTTAGGGCCCCAGCATTTT
TRBV19,many,NA,TRBJ2-1,CATTPGPPNNEQFF,TGTGCCACTACACCGGGACCTCCAAACAATGAGCAGTTCTTC
TRBV29-1,many,TRBD2,TRBJ2-5,CGGGEEETQYF,TGCGGTGGGGGGGAGGAGGAGACCCAGTACTTC
TRBV24-1,few,NA,TRBJ2-3,CATSDSFADTQYF,TGTGCCACCAGTGACTCGTTCGCAGATACGCAGTATTTT
TRBV20-1,few,NA,TRBJ2-3,CSASEADTQYF,TGCAGTGCTAGCGAAGCAGATACGCAGTATTTT
TRBV20-1,many,TRBD2,TRBJ2-1,CSAIGGASGGPSSYNEQFF,TGCAGTGCTATCGGAGGGGCTAGCGGGGGGCCGAGCTCCTACAATGAGCAGTTCTTC
TRBV2,many,NA,TRBJ2-2,CASSERRSTGELFF,TGTGCCAGCAGTGAGCGTCGGAGCACCGGGGAGCTGTTTTTT
TRBV5-6,NA,TRBD1,TRBJ1-1,CASSLTMAGGRQGRTEAFF,TGTGCCAGCAGCTTGACTATGGCCGGCGGTCGACAGGGAAGGACTGAAGCTTTCTTT
TRBV6-4,NA,NA,TRBJ2-6,CASSDRYGSYTSGANVLTF,TGTGCCAGCAGTGACCGCTATGGCAGCTACACCTCTGGGGCCAACGTCCTGACTTTC
TRBV7-2,few,TRBD1,TRBJ1-4,CASSFPGQGSEKLFF,TGTGCCAGCAGTTTTCCGGGACAGGGGAGTGAAAAACTGTTTTTT
TRBV4-3,few,NA,TRBJ1-6,CASSRTTGLNSPLHF,TGCGCCAGCAGCCGAACGACGGGTCTAAATTCACCCCTCCACTTT
TRBV7-9,few,NA,TRBJ2-7,CASSSLASLTGYEQYF,TGTGCCAGCAGCTCCCTAGCCTCCCTAACAGGCTACGAGCAGTACTTC
TRBV5-1,many,TRBD1,TRBJ1-1,CASSLEQGITEAFF,TGCGCCAGCAGCTTGGAACAGGGGATCACTGAAGCTTTCTTT
TRBV12-3/TRBV12-4,many,NA,TRBJ1-1,CASSSRNTEAFF,TGTGCCAGCAGTTCTCGGAACACTGAAGCTTTCTTT